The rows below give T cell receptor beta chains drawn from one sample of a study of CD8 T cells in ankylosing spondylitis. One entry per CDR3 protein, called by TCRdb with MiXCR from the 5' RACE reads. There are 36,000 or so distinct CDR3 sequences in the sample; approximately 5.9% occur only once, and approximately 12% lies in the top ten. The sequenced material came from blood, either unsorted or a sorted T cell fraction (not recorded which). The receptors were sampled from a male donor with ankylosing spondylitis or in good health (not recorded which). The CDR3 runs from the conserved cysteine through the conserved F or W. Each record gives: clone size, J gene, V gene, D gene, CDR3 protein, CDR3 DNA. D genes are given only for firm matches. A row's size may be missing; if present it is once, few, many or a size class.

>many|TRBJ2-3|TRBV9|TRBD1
CASSGRTGGTDTQYF
TGTGCCAGCAGCGGAAGGACAGGGGGCACAGATACGCAGTATTTT
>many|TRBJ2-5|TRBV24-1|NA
CATSHKWKARETQYF
TGTGCCACCAGCCACAAGTGGAAGGCAAGAGAGACCCAGTACTTC
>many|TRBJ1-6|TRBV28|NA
CASSLTRSIPLHF
TGTGCCAGCAGTTTAACACGGAGTATACCCCTCCACTTT
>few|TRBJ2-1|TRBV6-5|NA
CASSSLVLHNEQFF
TGTGCCAGCAGTTCCCTCGTTCTCCACAATGAGCAGTTCTTC
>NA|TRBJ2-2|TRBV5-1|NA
CTSSLSLGDTGELFF
TGCACCAGCAGCTTATCACTCGGGGACACCGGGGAGCTGTTTTTT
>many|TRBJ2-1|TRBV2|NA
CASSPTRERGNSYNEQFF
TGTGCCAGCAGTCCCACCCGCGAGCGCGGAAACTCCTACAATGAGCAGTTCTTC
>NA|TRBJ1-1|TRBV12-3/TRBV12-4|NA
CASSRTEEAFF
TGTGCCAGCAGCCGGACGGAGGAAGCTTTCTTT
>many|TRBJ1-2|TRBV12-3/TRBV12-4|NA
CASSLGYGYTF
TGTGCCAGCAGTTTGGGCTATGGCTACACCTTC
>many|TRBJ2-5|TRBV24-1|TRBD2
CATSDSPLAGWETQYF
TGTGCCACCAGTGACTCCCCGTTAGCGGGATGGGAGACCCAGTACTTC
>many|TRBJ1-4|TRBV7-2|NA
CASSSHGKPGEKLFF
TGTGCCAGCAGCTCTCACGGGAAGCCGGGTGAAAAACTGTTTTTT
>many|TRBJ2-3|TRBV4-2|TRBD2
CASSQLAGGRTDTQYF
TGTGCCAGCAGCCAGTTAGCGGGAGGGCGAACAGATACGCAGTATTTT
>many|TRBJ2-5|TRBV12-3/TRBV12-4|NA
CASSLAPEETQYF
TGTGCCAGCAGTTTAGCGCCAGAGGAGACCCAGTACTTC
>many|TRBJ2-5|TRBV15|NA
CATSRDTAKMTQYF
TGTGCCACCAGCAGAGACACAGCCAAGATGACCCAGTACTTC
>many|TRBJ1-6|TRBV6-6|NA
CASSYSNNSPLHF
TGTGCCAGCAGTTACTCGAACAATTCACCCCTCCACTTT
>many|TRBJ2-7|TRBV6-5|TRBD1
CASSSGQLYEQYF
TGTGCCAGCAGTTCGGGACAGCTCTACGAGCAGTACTTC
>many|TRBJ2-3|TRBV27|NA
CASTSLPAFPGTDTQYF
TGTGCCAGCACTAGTTTACCGGCCTTCCCAGGCACAGATACGCAGTATTTT
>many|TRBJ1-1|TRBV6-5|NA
CASSYEGGHEAFF
TGTGCCAGCAGTTACGAGGGCGGCCATGAAGCTTTCTTT
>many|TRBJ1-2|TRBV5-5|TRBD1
CASSLTGVPANYGYTF
TGTGCCAGCAGCTTGACAGGGGTTCCAGCTAACTATGGCTACACCTTC
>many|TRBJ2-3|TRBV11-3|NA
CASSLVRSLASSQYF
TGTGCCAGCAGCTTAGTAAGAAGTCTAGCGAGCTCGCAGTATTTT
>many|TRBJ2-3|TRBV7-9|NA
CASSQWRSAQYF
TGTGCCAGCAGCCAATGGAGGTCTGCGCAGTATTTT
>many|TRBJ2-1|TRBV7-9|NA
CASSPRVGREDEQFF
TGTGCCAGCAGCCCCCGAGTTGGTAGAGAGGATGAGCAGTTCTTC
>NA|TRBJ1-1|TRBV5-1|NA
CASKQALNTEAFF
TGCGCCAGCAAACAGGCCCTGAACACTGAAGCCTTCTTT
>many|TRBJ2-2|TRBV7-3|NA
CASSLLGPESGELFF
TGTGCCAGCAGCCTCCTTGGGCCGGAGAGCGGGGAGCTGTTTTTT
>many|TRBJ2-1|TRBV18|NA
CASHGAEQFF
TGTGCCAGCCACGGTGCTGAGCAGTTCTTC
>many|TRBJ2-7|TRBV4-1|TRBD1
CASSAGTGGLYEQYF
TGCGCCAGCAGCGCCGGGACAGGGGGCCTATACGAGCAGTACTTC
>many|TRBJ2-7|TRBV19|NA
CASRGSPRSYEQYF
TGTGCCAGTAGGGGGTCCCCGCGGAGCTACGAGCAGTACTTC
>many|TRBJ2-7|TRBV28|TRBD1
CASRTGGYSYEQYF
TGTGCCAGCAGGACAGGGGGCTACTCCTACGAGCAGTACTTC
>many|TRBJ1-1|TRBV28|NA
CASSFPPPGMLAEAFF
TGTGCCAGCAGTTTCCCCCCCCCAGGGATGTTGGCTGAAGCTTTCTTT